The 6 T cell receptor beta chains in this list originate from one sample, sequenced in a study of shared clonotypes between healthy human individuals. TCRdb's copy holds only in-frame clones and misses some; the assay was immunoSEQ multiplex PCR. This sample has approximately 1.5 million clones, with 95% to 99% found just once. Sequences were obtained from naive CD4+ T cells sorted from blood. Subset described: CD45RA+ positively selected. These receptors were taken from a man under 40 in good health.

This CDR3 reads CASSLEFPNRFF. The CDR3 region has the DNA TGTGCCAGCAGCCTCGAATTCCCTAATCGGTTCTTC. The V gene is TRBV28, the J gene TRBJ2-1; D is unclear. Germline V lookup: CDR1 MDHEN, CDR2 SYDVKM. Deletions cut 6 bases from V and 15 bases from J, with 18 bases between. This CDR3 contains 12 residues. The whole variable domain, filled in from reference TRBV28 and TRBJ2-1, reads DVKVTQSSRYLVKRTGEKVFLECVQDMDHENMFWYRQDPGLGLRLIYFSYDVKMKEKGDIPEGYSVSREKKERFSLILESASTNQTSMYLCASSLEFPNRFFGPGTRLTVL.

The chain couples TRBV4-2 to TRBJ2-1; D gene ambiguous. Trimming took 2 bases from V and 5 from J, leaving 10 bases between them. The CDR3 sequence is 14 residues long. Germline CDR1 is LGHNA and CDR2 is YNFKEQ. The CDR3 sequence: CASSQNLDDNEQFF. The CDR3 coding sequence is TGTGCCAGCAGCCAAAACCTAGACGACAATGAGCAGTTCTTC.

This chain links TRBV6-6 with TRBJ2-7; 7 bases map to TRBD1. Looked up from germline, CDR1 is MNHNY and CDR2 is SVGAGI (reference sequence). V dropped 6 bases and J dropped 5; count of bases not matched to a gene: 16. The CDR3 is made up of 16 amino acids. The CDR3 bases are TGTGCCAGCAGCCGTCTCCAGGGGGAAGGGCGTAACGAGCAGTACTTC. It codes for CASSRLQGEGRNEQYF.

J is TRBJ2-1 and V is TRBV9, with a tentative D call TRBD1 (6 bases). The V gene's germline CDR1 is SGDLS and CDR2 YYNGEE. The CDR3 runs 16 residues. V was clipped by 0 bases and J by 7 bases, with 17 bases between them. This CDR3 is CASSVEGRGNRNEQFF. CDR3 nucleotide sequence: TGTGCCAGCAGCGTAGAGGGCAGGGGCAATCGGAATGAGCAGTTCTTC.

The rearrangement links TRBV5-6 to TRBJ2-7, with 8 bases fitting TRBD2. The CDR3 is made up of 13 amino acids. V lost 1 base to trimming and J lost 5 bases; unmatched junction nucleotides: 2. Per the germline V gene, CDR1 is SGHDT and CDR2 is YYEEEE. CDR3 bases: TGTGCCAGCAGCTTGCTACTAGCGGACGAGCAGTACTTC. This translates into CASSLLLADEQYF.

Here the CDR3 DNA reads TGCGCCAGCAATGGACAGGGCGACCCGAAATTCTACTCCTACGAGCAGTACTTC. Translation: CASNGQGDPKFYSYEQYF. This rearrangement joins TRBV10-2 to TRBJ2-7; 8 nucleotides line up with TRBD1. Looked up from germline, CDR1 is WSHSY and CDR2 is SAAADI. Unmatched junction bases numbered 17, after V lost 7 bases and J lost 0 bases. CDR3 length: 18 amino acids.